This T cell receptor beta chain was sequenced during a study of cytomegalovirus exposure and HLA in healthy donors. Regarding the study as a whole: In an earlier analysis, productive rearrangement rates for most beta V segments clustered near 87% or 30%. In a later analysis, V- and J-gene trimming of beta chains associated with a DCLRE1C missense variant, replicated independently. Through in vitro validation, three CMV-associated chains were shown to be specific for CMV antigens.

About this clone itself: Its antigen is as yet unknown.

Between the trimmed V and J ends, which lost 2 bases and 1 base, there was a span of 11 bases. The CDR3 contains 15 residues. CDR1 and CDR2 from the germline V gene are KGHSH and LQKENI. In the PCR, 60 Vbeta and 13 Jbeta primers were used. The protocol was immunoSEQ multiplex PCR, while the TCRdb copy is restricted to in-frame clones and leaves out a portion. The table has approximately 27,000 clones, just under 70% seen once. The sequenced sample was PBMCs. The chain couples TRBV18 to TRBJ1-1, with D unresolved. This clonotype was obtained from a woman aged 45-59 years in good health and CMV-seronegative. CDR3 amino acids: CASSPALQKNTEAFF. CDR3 coding DNA: TGTGCCAGCTCACCAGCTTTACAGAAGAACACTGAAGCTTTCTTT.